This T cell receptor beta chain was identified in a study of glioma-infiltrating T cells. Using RNA template, CDR3s of TCR alpha and beta were amplified with iRepertoire arm-PCR. TCRdb ran MiXCR on the multiplex PCR reads and lists one entry per CDR3 protein. The data contain over 100,000 distinct CDR3 sequences, less than 30% of them singletons. Study-wide findings and caveats: Gliomas, especially low-grade, showed above-expected tissue-blood divergence; non-neoplastic patients showed below.

The table lists this clonotype with many counts. Its specificity is not known. The sample comprised glioma tissue, nonneoplastic brain tissue, or PBMCs (not recorded which). This clonotype originated in a human donor with low-grade glioma or glioblastoma, undergoing nonglioma brain surgery, or in good health (not recorded which).

As DNA, the CDR3 is TGTGCCAGCAGTGGAGGGCTAGCGGGATTCCGTAGCACAGATACGCAGTATTTT. It codes for CASSGGLAGFRSTDTQYF. The genes are TRBV7-2 and TRBJ2-3, with 9 bases fitting TRBD2. The CDR3 has 18 amino acids. Per germline, CDR1 SGHTA and CDR2 FQGNSA. Trimming cost V 6 bases and J 0 bases; bases outside gene matches: 13.